The rows below give T cell receptor beta chains drawn from one sample of a study of blood T cell repertoires in COVID-19. The method was immunoSEQ multiplex PCR; TCRdb's version includes in-frame clones alone and lacks a portion of them. Here the sample spans approximately 130,000 clones, more than 75% being singletons. Sequencing used peripheral blood. The source of these receptors is a woman in her 50s who had recovered from COVID-19. CDR3s include the opening cysteine and the closing phenylalanine or tryptophan. Fields, in order: D gene, clone size, J gene, V gene, CDR3 protein, CDR3 DNA. A D gene is named only where the DNA matches it firmly. Some rows mark clone size as missing; the rest say once, few, many or name a class of expanded clone.

d_call: NA
clone_size: NA
j_call: TRBJ2-2
v_call: TRBV7-3
cdr3_aa: CASRKRGSTGELFF
cdr3_nt: TGTGCCAGCAGAAAAAGGGGTTCCACCGGGGAGCTGTTTTTT

d_call: NA
clone_size: NA
j_call: TRBJ1-1
v_call: TRBV7-9
cdr3_aa: CASTGHSTELEAFF
cdr3_nt: TGTGCCAGCACCGGACACAGTACCGAACTTGAAGCTTTCTTT

d_call: TRBD1
clone_size: NA
j_call: TRBJ2-7
v_call: TRBV6-5
cdr3_aa: CASSYRQGPSEQYF
cdr3_nt: TGTGCCAGCAGTTACAGACAGGGTCCTTCCGAGCAGTACTTC

d_call: NA
clone_size: NA
j_call: TRBJ2-6
v_call: TRBV4-2
cdr3_aa: CASSQPGGLGANVLTF
cdr3_nt: TGTGCCAGCAGCCAACCTGGCGGTTTAGGGGCCAACGTCCTGACTTTC

d_call: NA
clone_size: NA
j_call: TRBJ2-2
v_call: TRBV19
cdr3_aa: CASSRKGLTNTGELFF
cdr3_nt: TGTGCCAGTAGTAGGAAAGGACTTACGAACACCGGGGAGCTGTTTTTT

d_call: NA
clone_size: NA
j_call: TRBJ1-1
v_call: TRBV9
cdr3_aa: CASSVGAVSMNTEAFF
cdr3_nt: TGTGCCAGCAGCGTAGGGGCAGTATCGATGAACACTGAAGCTTTCTTT

d_call: NA
clone_size: NA
j_call: TRBJ2-7
v_call: TRBV20-1
cdr3_aa: CSALTGYEQYF
cdr3_nt: TGCAGTGCTCTGACAGGTTACGAGCAGTACTTC

d_call: NA
clone_size: once
j_call: TRBJ2-1
v_call: TRBV3-1/TRBV3-2
cdr3_aa: CASSQGGDEQFF
cdr3_nt: TGTGCCAGCAGCCAGGGAGGTGATGAGCAGTTCTTC

d_call: TRBD1
clone_size: once
j_call: TRBJ2-1
v_call: TRBV27
cdr3_aa: CASSPHRGSTYNEQFF
cdr3_nt: TGTGCCAGCAGTCCCCACAGGGGGTCGACCTACAATGAGCAGTTCTTC

d_call: TRBD2
clone_size: NA
j_call: TRBJ2-7
v_call: TRBV4-1
cdr3_aa: CASSTQAWTSGRRAYEQYF
cdr3_nt: TGCGCCAGCAGCACCCAAGCCTGGACTAGCGGGAGACGAGCCTACGAGCAGTACTTC

d_call: TRBD2
clone_size: once
j_call: TRBJ2-3
v_call: TRBV9
cdr3_aa: CASSAGLAGGHDTQYF
cdr3_nt: TGTGCCAGCAGCGCGGGACTAGCGGGGGGTCACGATACGCAGTATTTT

d_call: NA
clone_size: NA
j_call: TRBJ2-5
v_call: TRBV30
cdr3_aa: CAWSVGDFHDF
cdr3_nt: TGTGCCTGGAGTGTAGGTGACTTCCACGACTTC

d_call: NA
clone_size: NA
j_call: TRBJ2-7
v_call: TRBV9
cdr3_aa: CASSPRSGLSYEQYF
cdr3_nt: TGTGCCAGCTCTCCGAGGAGTGGACTCTCCTACGAGCAGTACTTC

d_call: NA
clone_size: NA
j_call: TRBJ2-1
v_call: TRBV7-2
cdr3_aa: CASSRRAGSSYNEQFF
cdr3_nt: TGTGCCAGCAGCCGCAGGGCGGGGAGCTCCTACAATGAGCAGTTCTTC

d_call: NA
clone_size: NA
j_call: TRBJ2-1
v_call: TRBV5-1
cdr3_aa: CASSLTTHLSNEQFF
cdr3_nt: TGCGCCAGCAGCTTGACCACCCATCTCAGCAATGAGCAGTTCTTC

d_call: TRBD1
clone_size: NA
j_call: TRBJ1-2
v_call: TRBV7-2
cdr3_aa: CASSRGTGDGYTF
cdr3_nt: TGTGCCAGCAGCCGAGGGACAGGGGACGGCTACACCTTC

d_call: NA
clone_size: NA
j_call: TRBJ1-1
v_call: TRBV9
cdr3_aa: CASSVEARGGAFF
cdr3_nt: TGTGCCAGCAGCGTAGAGGCCAGGGGCGGGGCTTTCTTT

d_call: TRBD1
clone_size: NA
j_call: TRBJ2-3
v_call: TRBV28
cdr3_aa: CASSFPTGSLTDTQYF
cdr3_nt: TGTGCCAGCAGTTTCCCGACAGGGAGTTTAACAGATACGCAGTATTTT

d_call: TRBD2
clone_size: few
j_call: TRBJ2-1
v_call: TRBV5-4
cdr3_aa: CASSSPAGSYNEQFF
cdr3_nt: TGTGCCAGCAGCTCTCCAGCGGGGTCCTACAATGAGCAGTTCTTC

d_call: NA
clone_size: few
j_call: TRBJ1-2
v_call: TRBV6-5
cdr3_aa: CASRSRENYGYTF
cdr3_nt: TGTGCCAGCAGGTCGAGGGAAAACTATGGCTACACCTTC

d_call: TRBD2
clone_size: once
j_call: TRBJ2-7
v_call: TRBV10-3
cdr3_aa: CAISESTSGRREQYF
cdr3_nt: TGTGCCATCAGTGAGTCGACTAGCGGGAGACGGGAGCAGTACTTC

d_call: TRBD1
clone_size: many
j_call: TRBJ1-6
v_call: TRBV4-1
cdr3_aa: CASSQAGGGSPLHF
cdr3_nt: TGCGCCAGCAGCCAAGCAGGGGGCGGGTCACCCCTCCACTTT

d_call: NA
clone_size: NA
j_call: TRBJ1-1
v_call: TRBV30
cdr3_aa: CAWRLGQPNTEAFF
cdr3_nt: TGTGCCTGGAGGCTAGGACAGCCGAACACTGAAGCTTTCTTT

d_call: NA
clone_size: NA
j_call: TRBJ1-2
v_call: TRBV6-6
cdr3_aa: CASSYSRGSGYTF
cdr3_nt: TGTGCCAGCAGTTACTCCAGGGGAAGTGGCTACACCTTC

d_call: TRBD1
clone_size: few
j_call: TRBJ2-7
v_call: TRBV6-5
cdr3_aa: CASRLRFLTGEEYF
cdr3_nt: TGTGCCAGCAGGCTCAGGTTCTTGACAGGGGAGGAGTACTTC

d_call: NA
clone_size: NA
j_call: TRBJ1-5
v_call: TRBV19
cdr3_aa: CASSLGESSNQPQHF
cdr3_nt: TGTGCCAGTAGTCTTGGTGAGAGTAGCAATCAGCCCCAGCATTTT

d_call: NA
clone_size: NA
j_call: TRBJ2-1
v_call: TRBV5-1
cdr3_aa: CASRVGGAPGDEQFF
cdr3_nt: TGCGCCAGCAGGGTGGGTGGCGCCCCAGGCGATGAGCAGTTCTTC

d_call: TRBD2
clone_size: NA
j_call: TRBJ2-7
v_call: TRBV7-9
cdr3_aa: CASSSTSGGPSYEQYF
cdr3_nt: TGTGCCAGCAGCTCAACTAGCGGGGGTCCCTCCTACGAGCAGTACTTC

d_call: NA
clone_size: NA
j_call: TRBJ2-2
v_call: TRBV6-4
cdr3_aa: CASSGGQRTLKNTGELFF
cdr3_nt: TGTGCCAGCAGTGGGGGGCAGAGAACACTCAAAAACACCGGGGAGCTGTTTTTT

d_call: NA
clone_size: few
j_call: TRBJ1-1
v_call: TRBV19
cdr3_aa: CASSIDNRATEAFF
cdr3_nt: TGTGCCAGTAGTATCGATAACAGAGCCACTGAAGCTTTCTTT

d_call: TRBD1
clone_size: NA
j_call: TRBJ1-3
v_call: TRBV4-3
cdr3_aa: CASSQAGQGNTIYF
cdr3_nt: TGCGCCAGCAGCCAGGCGGGACAGGGAAACACCATATATTTT

d_call: TRBD1
clone_size: few
j_call: TRBJ2-3
v_call: TRBV7-9
cdr3_aa: CASSSYRGDTQYF
cdr3_nt: TGTGCCAGCAGCTCCTACAGGGGAGATACGCAGTATTTT

d_call: TRBD1
clone_size: NA
j_call: TRBJ1-5
v_call: TRBV5-3
cdr3_aa: CARSLGTGSYVRDQPQHF
cdr3_nt: TGTGCCAGAAGCCTAGGGACAGGGTCGTATGTAAGGGATCAGCCCCAGCATTTT

d_call: TRBD2
clone_size: NA
j_call: TRBJ2-5
v_call: TRBV11-2
cdr3_aa: CASSARLAGATETQYF
cdr3_nt: TGTGCCAGCAGCGCCCGACTAGCGGGAGCCACAGAGACCCAGTACTTC

d_call: TRBD2
clone_size: NA
j_call: TRBJ2-1
v_call: TRBV27
cdr3_aa: CASSRGLAGGEQFF
cdr3_nt: TGTGCCAGCAGCCGTGGACTAGCGGGGGGGGAGCAGTTCTTC

d_call: NA
clone_size: NA
j_call: TRBJ2-3
v_call: TRBV5-1
cdr3_aa: CASSPQAGTDTQYF
cdr3_nt: TGCGCCAGCAGCCCACAGGCCGGGACAGATACGCAGTATTTT

d_call: TRBD2
clone_size: NA
j_call: TRBJ2-1
v_call: TRBV3-1/TRBV3-2
cdr3_aa: CASSQAGGGPYNEQFF
cdr3_nt: TGTGCCAGCAGCCAAGCGGGAGGGGGACCTTACAATGAGCAGTTCTTC

d_call: TRBD1
clone_size: few
j_call: TRBJ2-2
v_call: TRBV25-1
cdr3_aa: CASRDRGGTGELFF
cdr3_nt: TGTGCCTCACGGGACAGGGGGGGCACCGGGGAGCTGTTTTTT

d_call: NA
clone_size: NA
j_call: TRBJ2-1
v_call: TRBV19
cdr3_aa: CASSRTGVTYNEQFF
cdr3_nt: TGTGCCAGTAGTAGAACGGGAGTTACCTACAATGAGCAGTTCTTC

d_call: NA
clone_size: NA
j_call: TRBJ1-1
v_call: TRBV6-5
cdr3_aa: CASSYSLGRRTEAFF
cdr3_nt: TGTGCCAGCAGTTACTCATTGGGCAGGAGGACTGAAGCTTTCTTT

d_call: NA
clone_size: NA
j_call: TRBJ2-3
v_call: TRBV5-1
cdr3_aa: CASSLAGGGTDTQYF
cdr3_nt: TGCGCCAGCAGCTTGGCGGGCGGGGGCACAGATACGCAGTATTTT

d_call: NA
clone_size: NA
j_call: TRBJ2-7
v_call: TRBV11-3
cdr3_aa: CVQADRGDEQYF
cdr3_nt: TGTGTACAGGCCGATAGGGGTGACGAGCAGTACTTC

d_call: NA
clone_size: many
j_call: TRBJ2-2
v_call: TRBV4-1
cdr3_aa: CASSQEIWSTGELFF
cdr3_nt: TGCGCCAGCAGCCAAGAGATTTGGAGTACCGGGGAGCTGTTTTTT

d_call: TRBD2
clone_size: NA
j_call: TRBJ2-1
v_call: TRBV7-3
cdr3_aa: CASSYTSGSRNEQFF
cdr3_nt: TGTGCCAGCAGTTACACTAGCGGGAGCCGGAATGAGCAGTTCTTC